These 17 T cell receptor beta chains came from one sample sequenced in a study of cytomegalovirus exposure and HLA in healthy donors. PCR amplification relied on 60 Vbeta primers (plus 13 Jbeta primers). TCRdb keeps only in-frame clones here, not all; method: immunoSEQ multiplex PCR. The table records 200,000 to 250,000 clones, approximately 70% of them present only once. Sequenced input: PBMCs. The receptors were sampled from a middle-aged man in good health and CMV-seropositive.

CDR3 DNA: TGTGCCAGCAGCCTCAGACAGACAAATCAGCCCCAGCATTTT. Translated: CASSLRQTNQPQHF. This chain connects TRBV7-7 to TRBJ1-5, with D perhaps matching TRBD1 (5 bases). The CDR3 has 14 residues. V lost 5 bases and J lost 4, with 12 bases in between. The germline V gene encodes CDR1 SSHAT and CDR2 FNYEAQ (reference sequence).

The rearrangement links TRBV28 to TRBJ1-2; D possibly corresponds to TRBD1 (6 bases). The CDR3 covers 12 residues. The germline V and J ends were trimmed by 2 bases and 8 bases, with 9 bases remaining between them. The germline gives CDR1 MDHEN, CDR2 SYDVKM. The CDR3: CASSLIRGGYTF. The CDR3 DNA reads TGTGCCAGCAGTTTAATAAGGGGGGGCTACACCTTC.

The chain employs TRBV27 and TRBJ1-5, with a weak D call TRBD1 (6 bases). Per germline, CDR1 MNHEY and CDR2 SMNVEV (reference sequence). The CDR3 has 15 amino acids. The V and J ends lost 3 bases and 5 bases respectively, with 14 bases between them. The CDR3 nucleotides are TGTGCCAGCAGTTTCCGCCAGGGGTACCATCAGCCCCAGCATTTT. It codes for CASSFRQGYHQPQHF.

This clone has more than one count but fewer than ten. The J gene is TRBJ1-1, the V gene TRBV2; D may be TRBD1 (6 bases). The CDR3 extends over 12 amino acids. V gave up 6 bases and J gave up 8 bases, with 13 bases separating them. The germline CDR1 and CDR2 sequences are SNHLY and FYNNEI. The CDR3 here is CASRGGPPEAFF. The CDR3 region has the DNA TGTGCCAGCAGAGGGGGACCTCCCGAAGCTTTCTTT.

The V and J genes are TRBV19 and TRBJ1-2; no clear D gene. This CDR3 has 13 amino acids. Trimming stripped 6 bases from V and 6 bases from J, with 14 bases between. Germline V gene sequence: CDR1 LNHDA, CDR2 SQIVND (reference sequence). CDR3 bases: TGTGCCAGTAGAAGGCTATCGAGGGATGGCTACACCTTC. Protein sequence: CASRRLSRDGYTF.

Written as DNA, the CDR3 is TGCGCCAGCAGCTTGGCAGGGGTGGAGAATTCACCCCTCCACTTT. Its protein is CASSLAGVENSPLHF. The chain links TRBV5-1 to TRBJ1-6; D possibly corresponds to TRBD1 (6 bases). Trimming left V 0 bases short and J 7 bases short, with 11 bases between. The CDR3 is made up of 15 amino acids. The germline V gene encodes CDR1 SGHRS and CDR2 YFSETQ. Variable domain in full (rest from reference TRBV5-1 and TRBJ1-6): KAGVTQTPRYLIKTRGQQVTLSCSPISGHRSVSWYQQTPGQGLQFLFEYFSETQRNKGNFPGRFSGRQFSNSRSEMNVSTLELGDSALYLCASSLAGVENSPLHFGNGTRLTVT.

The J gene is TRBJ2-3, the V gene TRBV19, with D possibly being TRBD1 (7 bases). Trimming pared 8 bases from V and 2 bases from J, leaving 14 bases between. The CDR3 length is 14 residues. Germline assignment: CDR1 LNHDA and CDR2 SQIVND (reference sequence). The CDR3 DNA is TGTGCCAGTTCCGACAGGGACTTCACAGATACGCAGTATTTT. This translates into CASSDRDFTDTQYF.

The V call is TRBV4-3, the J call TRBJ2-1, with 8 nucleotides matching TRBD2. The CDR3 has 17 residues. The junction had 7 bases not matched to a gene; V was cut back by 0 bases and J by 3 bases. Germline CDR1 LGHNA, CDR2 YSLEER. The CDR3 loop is CASSQDWTSFSYNEQFF. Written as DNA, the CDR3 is TGCGCCAGCAGCCAAGATTGGACTAGCTTCAGCTACAATGAGCAGTTCTTC.

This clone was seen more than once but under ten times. The CDR3 sequence: CSVRGLAAYEQYF. CDR3 nucleotide sequence: TGCAGCGTTAGAGGACTAGCGGCTTACGAGCAGTACTTC. This chain links TRBV29-1 with TRBJ2-5; 10 bases fit TRBD2. The end of the DNA fits TRBJ2-7 better, so the J call may be wrong. Germline assignment: CDR1 SQVTM and CDR2 ANQGSEA. The CDR3 has 13 amino acids.

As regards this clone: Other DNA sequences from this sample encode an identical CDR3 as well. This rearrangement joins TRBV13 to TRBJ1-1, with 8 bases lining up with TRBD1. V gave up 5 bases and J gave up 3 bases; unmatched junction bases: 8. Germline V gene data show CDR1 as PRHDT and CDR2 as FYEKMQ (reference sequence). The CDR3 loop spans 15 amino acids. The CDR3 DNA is TGTGCCAGCAGCGCTGAGGACAGGGTTTACACTGAAGCTTTCTTT. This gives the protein CASSAEDRVYTEAFF.

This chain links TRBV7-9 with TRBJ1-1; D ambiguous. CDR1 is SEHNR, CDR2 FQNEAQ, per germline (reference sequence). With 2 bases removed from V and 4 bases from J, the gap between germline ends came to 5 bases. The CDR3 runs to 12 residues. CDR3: CASSLSFTEAFF. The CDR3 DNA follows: TGTGCCAGCAGCTTATCCTTCACTGAAGCTTTCTTT. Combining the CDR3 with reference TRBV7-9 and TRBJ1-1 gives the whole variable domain DTGVSQNPRHKITKRGQNVTFRCDPISEHNRLYWYRQTLGQGPEFLTYFQNEAQLEKSRLLSDRFSAERPKGSFSTLEIQRTEQGDSAMYLCASSLSFTEAFFGQGTRLTVV.

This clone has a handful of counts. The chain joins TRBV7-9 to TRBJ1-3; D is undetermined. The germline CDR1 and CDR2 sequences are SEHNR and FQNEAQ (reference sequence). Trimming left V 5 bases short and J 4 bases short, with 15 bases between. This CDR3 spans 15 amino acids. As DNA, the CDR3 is TGTGCCAGCAGCGCTCTGACTACGGCGGGAAACACCATATATTTT. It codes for CASSALTTAGNTIYF.

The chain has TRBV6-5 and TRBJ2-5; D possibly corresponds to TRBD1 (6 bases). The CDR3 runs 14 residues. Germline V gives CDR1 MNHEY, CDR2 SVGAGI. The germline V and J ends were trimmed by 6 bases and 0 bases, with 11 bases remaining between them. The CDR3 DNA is TGTGCCAGCAGCCGCGGACAGTACCAAGAGACCCAGTACTTC. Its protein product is CASSRGQYQETQYF.

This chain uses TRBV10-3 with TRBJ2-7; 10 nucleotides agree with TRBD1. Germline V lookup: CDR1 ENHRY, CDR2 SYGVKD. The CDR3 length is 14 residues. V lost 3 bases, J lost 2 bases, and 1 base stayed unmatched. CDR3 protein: CAISDGQGAYEQYF. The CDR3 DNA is TGTGCCATCAGTGATGGACAGGGGGCCTACGAGCAGTACTTC.

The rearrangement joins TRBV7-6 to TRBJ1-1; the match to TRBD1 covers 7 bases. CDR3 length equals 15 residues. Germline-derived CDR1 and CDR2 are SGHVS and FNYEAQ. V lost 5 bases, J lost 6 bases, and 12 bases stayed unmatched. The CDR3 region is CASSRLTGSLSEAFF. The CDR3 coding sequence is TGTGCCAGCAGCCGACTGACAGGGTCCTTATCTGAAGCTTTCTTT.

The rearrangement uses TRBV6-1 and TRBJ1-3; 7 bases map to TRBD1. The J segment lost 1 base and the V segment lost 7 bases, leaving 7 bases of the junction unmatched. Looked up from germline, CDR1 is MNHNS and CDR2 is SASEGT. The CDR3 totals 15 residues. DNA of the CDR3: TGTGCCAGCAACCCGACAGGGCTATCTGGAAACACCATATATTTT. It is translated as CASNPTGLSGNTIYF.

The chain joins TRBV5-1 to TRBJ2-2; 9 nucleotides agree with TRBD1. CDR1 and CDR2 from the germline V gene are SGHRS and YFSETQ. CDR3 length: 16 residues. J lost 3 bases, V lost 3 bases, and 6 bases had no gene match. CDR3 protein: CASSSRQGVDTGELFF. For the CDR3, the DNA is TGCGCCAGCAGCTCAAGACAGGGGGTCGACACCGGGGAGCTGTTTTTT.